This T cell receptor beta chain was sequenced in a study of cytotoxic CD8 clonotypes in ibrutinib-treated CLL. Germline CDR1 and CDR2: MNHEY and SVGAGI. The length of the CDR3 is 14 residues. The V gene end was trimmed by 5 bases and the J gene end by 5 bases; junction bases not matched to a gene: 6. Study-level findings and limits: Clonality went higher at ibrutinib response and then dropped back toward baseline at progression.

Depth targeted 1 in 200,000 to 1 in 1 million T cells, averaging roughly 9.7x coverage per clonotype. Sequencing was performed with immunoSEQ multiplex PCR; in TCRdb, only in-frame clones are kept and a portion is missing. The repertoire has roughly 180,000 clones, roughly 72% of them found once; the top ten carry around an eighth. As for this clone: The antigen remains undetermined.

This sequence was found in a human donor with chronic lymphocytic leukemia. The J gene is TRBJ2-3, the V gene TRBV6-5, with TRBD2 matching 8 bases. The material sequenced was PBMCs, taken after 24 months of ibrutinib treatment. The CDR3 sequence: CASSPGTRGDTQYF. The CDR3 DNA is TGTGCCAGCAGTCCCGGGACTAGGGGAGATACGCAGTATTTT.